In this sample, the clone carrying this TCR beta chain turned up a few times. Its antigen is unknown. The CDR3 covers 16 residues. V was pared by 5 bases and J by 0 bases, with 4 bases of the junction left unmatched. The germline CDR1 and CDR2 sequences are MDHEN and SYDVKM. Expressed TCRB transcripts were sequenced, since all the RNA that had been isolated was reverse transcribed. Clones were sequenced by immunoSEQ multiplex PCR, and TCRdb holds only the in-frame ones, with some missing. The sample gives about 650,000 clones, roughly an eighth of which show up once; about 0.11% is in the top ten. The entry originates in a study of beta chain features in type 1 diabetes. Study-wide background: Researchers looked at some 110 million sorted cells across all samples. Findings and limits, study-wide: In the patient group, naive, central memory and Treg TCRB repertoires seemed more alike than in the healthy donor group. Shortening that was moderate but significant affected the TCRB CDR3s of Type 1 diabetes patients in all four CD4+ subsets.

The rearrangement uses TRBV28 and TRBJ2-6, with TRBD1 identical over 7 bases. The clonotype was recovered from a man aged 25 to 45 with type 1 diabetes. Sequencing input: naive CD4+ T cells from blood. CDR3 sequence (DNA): TGTGCCAGCAGTCTCGACAGGGCCTCTGGGGCCAACGTCCTGACTTTC. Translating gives CASSLDRASGANVLTF.